This T cell receptor (beta chain) originates from a study of blood T cell repertoires in COVID-19. Study at large: Cohort 3 recovered donors had two negative PCRs, clearance, or symptom resolution. Specimens from acute and convalescent COVID-19 originated in the United States, Italy and Spain. T cells, B-cell-depleted T cells, or PBMCs supplied cDNA or gDNA.

All enrollees were roughly 18 to 90 years old and from about 24 US areas. TCRdb's copy holds only in-frame clones and misses some; the assay was immunoSEQ multiplex PCR. The sample comprises about 280,000 clones, more than 75% of which are singletons, and over 2% rests with the top ten. The J segment lost 0 bases and the V segment lost 7 bases, leaving 3 bases of the junction unmatched. Germline loops: CDR1 WSHSY, CDR2 SAAADI. The CDR3 runs 14 residues. This receptor was obtained from a woman in her sixties or seventies in a cohort exposed to, infected with or recovered from COVID-19 (not recorded which). Sequenced input: PBMCs or T cells enriched from blood (not recorded which). The chain carries TRBV10-2 and TRBJ2-1; 7 bases are a match to TRBD2. The CDR3 is CASKGGGSYNEQFF. In DNA form, the CDR3 reads TGCGCCAGCAAGGGCGGGGGCTCCTACAATGAGCAGTTCTTC.